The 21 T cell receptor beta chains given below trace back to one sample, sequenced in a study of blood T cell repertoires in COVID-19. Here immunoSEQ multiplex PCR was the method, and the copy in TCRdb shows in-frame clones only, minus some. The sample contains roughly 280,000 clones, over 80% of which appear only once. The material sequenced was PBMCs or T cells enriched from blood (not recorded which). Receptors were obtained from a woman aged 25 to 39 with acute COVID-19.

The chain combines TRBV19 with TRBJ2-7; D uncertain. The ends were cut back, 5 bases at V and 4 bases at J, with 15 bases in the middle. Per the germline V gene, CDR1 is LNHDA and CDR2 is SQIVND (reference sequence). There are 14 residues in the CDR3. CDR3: CASSSDSGLYEQYF. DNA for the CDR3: TGTGCCAGTAGTTCAGACTCCGGATTATACGAGCAGTACTTC.

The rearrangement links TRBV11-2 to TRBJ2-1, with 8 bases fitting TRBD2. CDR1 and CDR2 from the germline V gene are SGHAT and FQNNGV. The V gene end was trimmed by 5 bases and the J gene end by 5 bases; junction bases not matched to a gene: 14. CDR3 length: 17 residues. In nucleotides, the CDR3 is TGTGCCAGCAGCCGATACGGGACTAGGGGCAGTGACAATGAGCAGTTCTTC. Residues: CASSRYGTRGSDNEQFF.

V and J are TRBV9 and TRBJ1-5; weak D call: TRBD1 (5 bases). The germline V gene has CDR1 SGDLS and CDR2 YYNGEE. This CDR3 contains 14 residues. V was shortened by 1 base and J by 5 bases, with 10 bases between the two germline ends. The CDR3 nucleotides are TGTGCCAGCAGCGTATGGGGGGTTGATCAGCCCCAGCATTTT. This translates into CASSVWGVDQPQHF.

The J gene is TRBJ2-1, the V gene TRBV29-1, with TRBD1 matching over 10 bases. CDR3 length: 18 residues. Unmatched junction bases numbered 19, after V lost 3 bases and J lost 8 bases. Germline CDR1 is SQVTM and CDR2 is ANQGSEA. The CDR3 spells CSVDGGTGASGGPDEQFF. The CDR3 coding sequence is TGCAGCGTTGATGGTGGGACAGGGGCGTCGGGAGGGCCCGATGAGCAGTTCTTC.

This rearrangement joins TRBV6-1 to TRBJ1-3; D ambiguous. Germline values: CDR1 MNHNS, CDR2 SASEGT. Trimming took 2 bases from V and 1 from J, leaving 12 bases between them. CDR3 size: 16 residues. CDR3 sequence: CASSEMAFGSGNTIYF. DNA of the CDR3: TGTGCCAGCAGTGAAATGGCATTCGGGTCTGGAAACACCATATATTTT.

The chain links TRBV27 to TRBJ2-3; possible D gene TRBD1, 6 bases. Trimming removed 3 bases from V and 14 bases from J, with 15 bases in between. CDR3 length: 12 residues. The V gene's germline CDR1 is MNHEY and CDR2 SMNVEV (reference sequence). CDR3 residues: CASSFQSRQVYF. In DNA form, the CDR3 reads TGTGCCAGCAGTTTTCAGTCTCGACAGGTGTATTTT.

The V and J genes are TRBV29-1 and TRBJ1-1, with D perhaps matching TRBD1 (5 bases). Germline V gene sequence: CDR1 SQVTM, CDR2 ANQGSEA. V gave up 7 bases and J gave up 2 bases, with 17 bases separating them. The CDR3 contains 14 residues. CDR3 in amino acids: CSADGGIHNTEAFF. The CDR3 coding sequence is TGCAGCGCCGACGGGGGGATACACAACACTGAAGCTTTCTTT.

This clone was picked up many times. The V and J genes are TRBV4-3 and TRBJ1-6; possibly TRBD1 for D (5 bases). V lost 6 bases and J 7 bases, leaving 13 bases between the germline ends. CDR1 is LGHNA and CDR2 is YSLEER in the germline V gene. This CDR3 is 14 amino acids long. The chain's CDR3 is CASRLVGGNSPLHF. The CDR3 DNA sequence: TGCGCCAGCAGACTGGTGGGGGGGAATTCACCCCTCCACTTT.

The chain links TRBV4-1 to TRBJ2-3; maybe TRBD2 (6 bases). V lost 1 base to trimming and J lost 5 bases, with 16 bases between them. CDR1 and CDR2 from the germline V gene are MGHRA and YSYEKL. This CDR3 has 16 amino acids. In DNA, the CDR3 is TGCGCCAGCAGCCAAGGCGCACGGGGAGCGGGAGATACGCAGTATTTT. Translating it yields CASSQGARGAGDTQYF.

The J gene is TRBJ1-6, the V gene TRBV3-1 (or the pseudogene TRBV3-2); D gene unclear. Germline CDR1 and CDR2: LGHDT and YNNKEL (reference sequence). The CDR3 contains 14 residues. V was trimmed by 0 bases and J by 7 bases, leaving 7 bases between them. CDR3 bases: TGTGCCAGCAGCCAAGATACGGGGAATTCACCCCTCCACTTT. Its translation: CASSQDTGNSPLHF.

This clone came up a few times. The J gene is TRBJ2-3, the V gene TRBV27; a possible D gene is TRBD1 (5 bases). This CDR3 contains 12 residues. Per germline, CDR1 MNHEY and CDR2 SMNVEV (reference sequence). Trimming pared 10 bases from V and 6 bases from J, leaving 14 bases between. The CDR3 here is CAINHPGDTQYF. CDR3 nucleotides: TGTGCCATCAATCACCCAGGGGATACGCAGTATTTT.

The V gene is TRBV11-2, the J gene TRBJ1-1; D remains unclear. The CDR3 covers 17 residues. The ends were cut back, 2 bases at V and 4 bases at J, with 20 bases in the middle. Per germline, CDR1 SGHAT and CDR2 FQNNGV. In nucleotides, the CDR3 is TGTGCCAGCAGCTTAAAGCGGTCGGCATCTATTATCACTGAAGCTTTCTTT. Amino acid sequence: CASSLKRSASIITEAFF.

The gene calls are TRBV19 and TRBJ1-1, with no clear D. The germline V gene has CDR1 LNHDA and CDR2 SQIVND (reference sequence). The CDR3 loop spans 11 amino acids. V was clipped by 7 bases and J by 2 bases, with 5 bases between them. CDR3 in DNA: TGTGCCAGTACTACCAACACTGAAGCTTTCTTT. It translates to CASTTNTEAFF.

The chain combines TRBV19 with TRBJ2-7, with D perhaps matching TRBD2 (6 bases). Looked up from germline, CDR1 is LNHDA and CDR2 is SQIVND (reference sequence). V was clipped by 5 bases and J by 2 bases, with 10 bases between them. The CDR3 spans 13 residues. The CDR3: CASSSGLPYEQYF. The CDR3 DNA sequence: TGTGCCAGTAGTTCGGGACTTCCCTACGAGCAGTACTTC.

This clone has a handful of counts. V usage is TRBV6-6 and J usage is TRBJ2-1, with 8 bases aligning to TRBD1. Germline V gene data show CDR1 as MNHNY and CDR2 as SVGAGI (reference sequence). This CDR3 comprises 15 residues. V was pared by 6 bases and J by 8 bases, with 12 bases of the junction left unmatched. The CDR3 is CASRTISQGVHEQFF. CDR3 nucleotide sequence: TGTGCCAGCAGAACTATTTCACAGGGGGTACATGAGCAGTTCTTC.

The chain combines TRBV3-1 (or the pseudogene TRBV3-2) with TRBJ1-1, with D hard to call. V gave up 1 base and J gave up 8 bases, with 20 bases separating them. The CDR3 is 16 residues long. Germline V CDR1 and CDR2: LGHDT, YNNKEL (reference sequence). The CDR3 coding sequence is TGTGCCAGCAGCCAAGTGGGCTTCGGCAGCCGAAGCGAAGCTTTCTTT. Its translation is CASSQVGFGSRSEAFF.

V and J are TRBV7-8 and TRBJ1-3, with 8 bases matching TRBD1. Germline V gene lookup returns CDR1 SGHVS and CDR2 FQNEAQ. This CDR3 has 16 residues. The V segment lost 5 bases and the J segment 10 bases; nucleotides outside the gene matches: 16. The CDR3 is CASSPGAGTGFVTIYF. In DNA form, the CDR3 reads TGTGCCAGCAGCCCCGGGGCCGGGACAGGTTTTGTAACCATATATTTT. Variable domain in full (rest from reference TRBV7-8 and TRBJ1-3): GAGVSQSPRYKVAKRGQDVALRCDPISGHVSLFWYQQALGQGPEFLTYFQNEAQLDKSGLPSDRFFAERPEGSVSTLKIQRTQQEDSAVYLCASSPGAGTGFVTIYFGEGSWLTVV.

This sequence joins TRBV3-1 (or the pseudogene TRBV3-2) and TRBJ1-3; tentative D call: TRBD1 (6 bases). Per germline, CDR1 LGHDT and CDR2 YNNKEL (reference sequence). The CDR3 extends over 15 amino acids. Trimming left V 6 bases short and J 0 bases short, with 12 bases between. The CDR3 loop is CASRTDRISGNTIYF. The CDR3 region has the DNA TGTGCCAGCAGAACCGACAGGATCTCTGGAAACACCATATATTTT.

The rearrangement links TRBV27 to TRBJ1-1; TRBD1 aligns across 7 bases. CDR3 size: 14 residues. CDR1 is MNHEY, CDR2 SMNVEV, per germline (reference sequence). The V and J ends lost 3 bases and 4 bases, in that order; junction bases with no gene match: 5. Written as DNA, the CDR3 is TGTGCCAGCAGTTTGGTAGGGGGCACCACTGAAGCTTTCTTT. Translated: CASSLVGGTTEAFF.

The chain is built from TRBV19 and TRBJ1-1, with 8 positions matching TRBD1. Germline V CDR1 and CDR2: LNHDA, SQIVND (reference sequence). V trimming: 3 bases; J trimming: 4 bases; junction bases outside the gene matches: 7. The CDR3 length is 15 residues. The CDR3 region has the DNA TGTGCCAGTAGTATTCCAGGGGGCAGGGGCACTGAAGCTTTCTTT. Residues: CASSIPGGRGTEAFF.

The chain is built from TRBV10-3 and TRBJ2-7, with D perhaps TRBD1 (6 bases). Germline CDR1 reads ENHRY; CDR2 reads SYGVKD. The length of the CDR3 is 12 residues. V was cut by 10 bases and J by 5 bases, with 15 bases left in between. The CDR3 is CATATGRDEQYF. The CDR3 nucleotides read TGTGCCACAGCAACAGGGCGTGACGAGCAGTACTTC.